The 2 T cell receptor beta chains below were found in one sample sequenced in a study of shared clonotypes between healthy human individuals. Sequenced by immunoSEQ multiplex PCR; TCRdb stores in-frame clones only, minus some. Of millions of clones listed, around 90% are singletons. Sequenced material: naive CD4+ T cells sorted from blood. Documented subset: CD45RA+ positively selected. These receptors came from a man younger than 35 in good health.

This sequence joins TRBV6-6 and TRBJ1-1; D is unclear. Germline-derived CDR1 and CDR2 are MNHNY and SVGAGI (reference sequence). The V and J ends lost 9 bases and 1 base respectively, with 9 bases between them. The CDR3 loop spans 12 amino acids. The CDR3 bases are TGTGCCAGGACTCTAGGGAACACTGAAGCTTTCTTT. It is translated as CARTLGNTEAFF.

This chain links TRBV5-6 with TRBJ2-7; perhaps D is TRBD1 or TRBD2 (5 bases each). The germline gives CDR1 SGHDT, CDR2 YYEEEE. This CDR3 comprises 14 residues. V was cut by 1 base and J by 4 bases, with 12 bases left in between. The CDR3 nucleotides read TGTGCCAGCAGCTTGAACCTCGGGGCATACGAGCAGTACTTC. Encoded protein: CASSLNLGAYEQYF.